This T cell receptor (beta chain) emerged from a study of cytomegalovirus exposure and HLA in healthy donors. Trimming stripped 0 bases from V and 7 bases from J, with 11 bases between. The CDR3 loop spans 14 amino acids. Germline CDR1 is SGHRS and CDR2 is YFSETQ. Using immunoSEQ multiplex PCR, the repertoire was profiled, and TCRdb retains in-frame clones only, with some absent. Among some 140,000 clones listed, roughly four fifths were seen once. Overall study findings and caveats: Cytomegalovirus status, reportedly, was diagnosed with high specificity and sensitivity by the classifier. Rarity marked most TCR sequences, yet some public TCRs occurred in many donors.

Regarding this clone: Its target is unknown.

V gene TRBV5-1 combines with J gene TRBJ2-1, with TRBD2 as a possible D gene (6 bases). Sequenced material: PBMCs. The source is a man aged 25-45 years in good health and CMV-seropositive. CDR3 nucleotide sequence: TGCGCCAGCAGCTTGGGGGGGACTGTAAATGAGCAGTTCTTC. This sequence encodes CASSLGGTVNEQFF.